This TCR beta chain originates from a study of blood T cells in healthy people across ages. There are a few counts of this clonotype. Alongside a J-beta primer mix, a sample-barcoded 5' primer served in a second PCR lasting roughly 6 to 11 cycles. TCRdb fed the 5' RACE reads into MiXCR, producing one record per CDR3 protein. This table has roughly 730,000 distinct CDR3 sequences, roughly 50% appearing once. The TCR was taken from a man aged 35 to 55 in good health. The source material was blood.

In DNA, the CDR3 is TGCAGCGGCAGGACTAGCGGGGAGGAGACCCAGTACTTC. This translates into CSGRTSGEETQYF. V and J are TRBV29-1 and TRBJ2-5, with 12 bases aligning to TRBD2. The V segment lost 7 bases and the J segment 5 bases; nucleotides outside the gene matches: 5. The CDR3 contains 13 residues. The germline V gene has CDR1 SQVTM and CDR2 ANQGSEA. Looking up the rest from reference TRBV29-1 and TRBJ2-5 gives the full variable domain: SAVISQKPSRDICQRGTSLTIQCQVDSQVTMMFWYRQQPGQSLTLIATANQGSEATYESGFVIDKFPISRPNLTFSTLTVSNMSPEDSSIYLCSGRTSGEETQYFGPGTRLLVL.